The 3 T cell receptor beta chains reported below all come from one sample, sequenced in a study of Ad26.COV2.S vaccination and SARS-CoV-2 variants. Using immunoSEQ multiplex PCR, the repertoire was profiled, and TCRdb retains in-frame clones only, with some absent. The sample lists around 450,000 clones; roughly nine tenths were seen once. As for treatment: over 15 received Ad26.COV2.S at low or high dose, single or two shots; about 5 received placebo; per-sample allocation not given. Repertoires come from day 63 after the first vaccine or placebo injection. The sequencing used peripheral blood, collected in a trial of Ad26.COV2.S vaccine versus placebo. These TCRs come from a person aged 18-60 years who received the Ad26.COV2.S COVID-19 vaccine or a placebo.

The rearrangement uses TRBV6-5 and TRBJ1-1; 8 nucleotides line up with TRBD1. The trim removed 6 bases at V and 3 bases at J, leaving 3 bases unmatched. The CDR3 has 13 residues. CDR1 is MNHEY and CDR2 is SVGAGI in the germline V gene. The CDR3: CASRLTGDTEAFF. The CDR3 DNA reads as TGTGCCAGCAGACTGACAGGGGACACTGAAGCTTTCTTT.

The count of this clone is one. V is TRBV29-1 and J is TRBJ2-7, with 7 bases matching TRBD2. The germline CDR1 and CDR2 sequences are SQVTM and ANQGSEA. This CDR3 is built from 15 residues. J gave up 3 bases and V 0 bases, and 8 bases lay outside the gene matches. The CDR3 DNA sequence: TGCAGCGTTGAAGAGGGAGGGCCAGGGTTCTACGAGCAGTACTTC. Protein product: CSVEEGGPGFYEQYF.

The rearrangement uses TRBV9 and TRBJ1-2; no clear D. V was pared by 0 bases and J by 5 bases, with 17 bases between. Germline CDR1 and CDR2: SGDLS and YYNGEE. The CDR3 length is 16 residues. CDR3 loop: CASSVVREPLIYGYTF. Written as DNA, the CDR3 is TGTGCCAGCAGCGTAGTGAGGGAACCCTTAATTTATGGCTACACCTTC. Combining the CDR3 with reference TRBV9 and TRBJ1-2 gives the whole variable domain DSGVTQTPKHLITATGQRVTLRCSPRSGDLSVYWYQQSLDQGLQFLIQYYNGEERAKGNILERFSAQQFPDLHSELNLSSLELGDSALYFCASSVVREPLIYGYTFGSGTRLTVV.